This T cell receptor (beta chain) was sequenced for a study of siplizumab effects on memory and regulatory T cells. Germline-derived CDR1 and CDR2 are SGDLS and YYNGEE. The CDR3 runs to 14 residues. The V gene lost 3 bases and the J gene lost 1 base, with 10 bases spanning the gap. The sample holds one count of this clone. Its target is unknown. Study findings and constraints: Sequences below about 10^-5 frequency were poorly captured, and few alloreactive clones mapped to unstimulated subsets.

Clones were sequenced by immunoSEQ multiplex PCR, and TCRdb holds only the in-frame ones, with some missing. The sample has some 75,000 clones, 85% to 95% seen once; the top ten hold approximately 4.5%. Specimen: CD8+ T cells sorted from blood. V usage is TRBV9 and J usage is TRBJ1-1, with D unclear. The receptor was isolated from a human donor in good health. The CDR3: CASSGWKGNTEAFF. For the CDR3, the DNA is TGTGCCAGCAGCGGATGGAAGGGGAACACTGAAGCTTTCTTT.